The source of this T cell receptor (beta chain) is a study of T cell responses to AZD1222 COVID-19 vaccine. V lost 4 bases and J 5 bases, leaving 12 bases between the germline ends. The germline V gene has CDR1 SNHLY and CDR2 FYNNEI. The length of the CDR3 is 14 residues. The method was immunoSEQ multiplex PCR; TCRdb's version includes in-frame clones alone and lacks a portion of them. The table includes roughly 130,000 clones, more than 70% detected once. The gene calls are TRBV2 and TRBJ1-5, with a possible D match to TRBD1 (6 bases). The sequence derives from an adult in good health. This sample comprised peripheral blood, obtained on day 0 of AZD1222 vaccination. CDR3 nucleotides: TGTGCCAGCAGTGGGGGGGCGCGTCATCAGCCCCAGCATTTT. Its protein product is CASSGGARHQPQHF. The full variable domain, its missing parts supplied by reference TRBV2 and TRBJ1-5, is EPEVTQTPSHQVTQMGQEVILRCVPISNHLYFYWYRQILGQKVEFLVSFYNNEISEKSEIFDDQFSVERPDGSNFTLKIRSTKLEDSAMYFCASSGGARHQPQHFGDGTRLSIL.